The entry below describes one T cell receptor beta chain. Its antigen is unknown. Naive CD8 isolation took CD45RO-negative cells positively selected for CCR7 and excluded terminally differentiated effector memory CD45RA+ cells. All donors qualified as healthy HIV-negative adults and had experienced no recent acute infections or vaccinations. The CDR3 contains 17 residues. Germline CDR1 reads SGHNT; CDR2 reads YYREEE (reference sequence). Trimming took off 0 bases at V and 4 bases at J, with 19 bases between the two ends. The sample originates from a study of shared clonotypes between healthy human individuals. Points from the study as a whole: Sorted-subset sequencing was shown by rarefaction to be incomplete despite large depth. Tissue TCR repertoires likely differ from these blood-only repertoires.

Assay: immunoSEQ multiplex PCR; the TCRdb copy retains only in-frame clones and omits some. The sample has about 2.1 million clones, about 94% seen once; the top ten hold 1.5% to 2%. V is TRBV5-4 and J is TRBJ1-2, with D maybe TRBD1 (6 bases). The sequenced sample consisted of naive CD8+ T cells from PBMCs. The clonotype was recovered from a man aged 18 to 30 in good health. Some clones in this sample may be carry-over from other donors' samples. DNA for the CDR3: TGTGCCAGCAGCTTGGTTGGGGGACATCATCCCCTCTATGGCTACACCTTC. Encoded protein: CASSLVGGHHPLYGYTF.